A single sample is the source of the 3 T cell receptor beta chains below, sequenced in a study of metastatic and nonmetastatic thyroid tumors. Each patient came to thyroid surgery without any prior treatment (of any kind). With MiXCR, TCRdb called clones anew from the PCR reads. The sample has 40,000 to 55,000 clones, less than 20% seen once; the top ten hold approximately 20%. Specimen: blood. The receptors originated from a female donor with papillary thyroid cancer or a benign thyroid nodule (not recorded which). Some clones in this sample may be carry-over from other donors' samples.

This sequence joins TRBV6-1 and TRBJ2-1; 7 positions agree with TRBD2. Germline V gene data show CDR1 as MNHNS and CDR2 as SASEGT. V lost 3 bases, J lost 7 bases, and 9 bases stayed unmatched. The CDR3 has 15 residues. CDR3 amino acids: CASSDSPGGSNEQFF. In DNA, the CDR3 is TGTGCCAGCAGTGACTCCCCGGGGGGTTCAAATGAGCAGTTCTTC.

This clone turned up a few times. The V gene is TRBV7-9, the J gene TRBJ1-6; D not certain. Germline V gene sequence: CDR1 SEHNR, CDR2 FQNEAQ (reference sequence). The CDR3 is 12 amino acids. Trimming took off 2 bases at V and 10 bases at J, with 6 bases between the two ends. The CDR3 region is CASSLRQSPLHF. In DNA, the CDR3 is TGTGCCAGCAGCTTACGCCAGTCACCCCTCCACTTT.

This chain links TRBV11-1 with TRBJ2-1; no clear D gene. Germline CDR1 SGHAT, CDR2 FQDESV (reference sequence). Trimming stripped 5 bases from V and 0 bases from J, with 11 bases between. The CDR3 has 15 amino acids. CDR3 in amino acids: CASSVSGSSYNEQFF. CDR3 DNA: TGTGCCAGCAGCGTCTCTGGAAGCTCCTACAATGAGCAGTTCTTC.